One sample yielded the 15 T cell receptor beta chains listed below, sequenced in a study of T-cell reconstitution after alpha-beta-depleted transplantation in children. Unique molecular identifiers featured in how the TCRbeta library was prepared. TCRdb re-called the PCR reads through MiXCR, storing one row per CDR3 protein. The sample yields 260,000 or so distinct CDR3 sequences, around 12% seen once. The sample here was PBMCs from the stem cell graft donor, taken from the stem cell graft. Source of these receptors: a human donor who donated a stem cell graft to a child with acute lymphoblastic leukemia.

At least ten counts were recorded for this clonotype. CDR3 DNA sequence: TGTGCCAGCAGCTCCGGGACAGGGTTAGCCAAAAACATTCAGTACTTC. Translation gives CASSSGTGLAKNIQYF. The genes are TRBV7-9 and TRBJ2-4; TRBD1 agrees at 9 bases. The CDR3 is 16 amino acids. J lost 0 bases, V lost 4 bases, and 4 bases had no gene match. Germline assignment: CDR1 SEHNR and CDR2 FQNEAQ (reference sequence).

This clonotype was counted between two and nine times. The DNA of the CDR3 is TGTGCCACTGTGATGACAGGGAGTGGCGAGCAGTACTTC. This sequence encodes CATVMTGSGEQYF. J is TRBJ2-7 and V is TRBV10-3; 7 nucleotides line up with TRBD1. CDR3 length equals 13 residues. V lost 10 bases to trimming and J lost 6 bases; unmatched junction nucleotides: 12. Germline CDR1 and CDR2: ENHRY and SYGVKD.

This clonotype has a count of ten or more. J is TRBJ2-7 and V is TRBV7-2; D unclear. The V gene's germline CDR1 is SGHTA and CDR2 FQGNSA. Trimming stripped 1 base from V and 0 bases from J, with 13 bases between. The length of the CDR3 is 16 residues. The CDR3 DNA follows: TGTGCCAGCAGCTTAGGATTCGGCTTAAGCTCCTACGAGCAGTACTTC. This codes for CASSLGFGLSSYEQYF.

This clonotype was counted many times. This chain joins TRBV6-5 and TRBJ2-5; D may match TRBD1 or TRBD2 (5 bases each). The CDR3 has 13 residues. V dropped 5 bases and J dropped 4 bases, with 11 bases sitting between them. CDR1 is MNHEY and CDR2 is SVGAGI in the germline V gene. The CDR3 spells CASSSSGTETQYF. The CDR3, as DNA: TGTGCCAGCAGTAGCTCGGGGACAGAGACCCAGTACTTC.

This chain joins TRBV7-9 and TRBJ2-2; D is ambiguous. The V gene lost 7 bases and the J gene lost 3 bases, with 18 bases spanning the gap. The CDR3 spans 16 residues. Germline assignment: CDR1 SEHNR and CDR2 FQNEAQ (reference sequence). The CDR3 nucleotides are TGTGCCAGCACCCGAGAGGTCCAGGCTCACACCGGGGAGCTGTTTTTT. It yields the protein CASTREVQAHTGELFF.

This clonotype was detected only a few times. This chain links TRBV14 with TRBJ2-7, with unresolved D. The CDR3 length is 13 residues. CDR1 SGHDN and CDR2 FVKESK come from the germline V gene. Trimming cost V 4 bases and J 3 bases, with 10 bases left between them. The CDR3 region is CASSPNRGYEQYF. CDR3 DNA: TGTGCCAGCAGCCCAAACCGCGGCTACGAGCAGTACTTC.

This clonotype was detected a few times. V gene TRBV7-2 combines with J gene TRBJ2-7, with 9 positions matching TRBD1. Germline lookup yields CDR1 SGHTA and CDR2 FQGNSA. This CDR3 is built from 15 residues. V gave up 6 bases and J gave up 1 base; unmatched junction bases: 7. The CDR3: CASSLDRGRSYEQYF. In DNA, the CDR3 is TGTGCCAGCAGTCTCGACAGGGGGAGGTCCTACGAGCAGTACTTC.

This clonotype was counted many times. The V gene is TRBV29-1, the J gene TRBJ2-7; perhaps TRBD1 as D (5 bases). Trimming took off 3 bases at V and 5 bases at J, with 14 bases between the two ends. Germline V lookup: CDR1 SQVTM, CDR2 ANQGSEA. The CDR3 is made up of 13 amino acids. As DNA, the CDR3 is TGCAGCGTTGATGCAGGGTTCGAGCACGAGCAGTACTTC. It is translated as CSVDAGFEHEQYF.

This chain's CDR3 is CSVLEGSGTTGELFF. The CDR3 bases are TGCAGCGTTCTCGAAGGGTCCGGGACCACCGGGGAGCTGTTTTTT. V gene TRBV29-1 combines with J gene TRBJ2-2; D tentatively fits TRBD1 or TRBD2 (5 bases each). Germline V gene data show CDR1 as SQVTM and CDR2 as ANQGSEA. The V end was cut by 5 bases, the J end by 4 bases, with 17 bases between. The CDR3 covers 15 residues.

This clonotype was detected ten times or more. The chain carries TRBV7-7 and TRBJ1-1, with TRBD1 identical over 9 bases. Germline V gene data show CDR1 as SSHAT and CDR2 as FNYEAQ (reference sequence). This CDR3 comprises 13 residues. Losses at the gene ends were 5 bases for V and 5 bases for J; bases not matched to a gene: 3. CDR3 residues: CASSVDRGTEAFF. In DNA form, the CDR3 reads TGTGCCAGCAGCGTCGACAGGGGGACTGAAGCTTTCTTT.

This clonotype was observed at least ten times. The gene calls are TRBV2 and TRBJ2-3, with 12 bases that match TRBD2. The CDR3 has 17 amino acids. Trimming at V came to 5 bases and at J to 4 bases, leaving 10 bases not matched to a gene. Germline CDR1 reads SNHLY; CDR2 reads FYNNEI. The CDR3 region has the DNA TGTGCCAGCAGTAGCGGACTAGCGGGGCCTAAAGCAGATACGCAGTATTTT. Translating gives CASSSGLAGPKADTQYF.

As to this clonotype: A much more abundant neighbour one base away suggests this may be a read error. The rearrangement uses TRBV28 and TRBJ2-1; the D gene is possibly TRBD1 (6 bases). In germline, CDR1 is MDHEN, CDR2 SYDVKM. This CDR3 is 14 amino acids long. The DNA for the CDR3 is TGTGCCAGCAGTTCTGACAGGAAAGGGAATGTGCAGTTCTTC. It translates to CASSSDRKGNVQFF.

This clonotype was detected many times. The CDR3 DNA reads as TGCAGCGTTGATAGCGGGACCGGGGAGCTGTTTTTT. It encodes CSVDSGTGELFF. The gene calls are TRBV29-1 and TRBJ2-2; 7 nucleotides line up with TRBD2. The CDR3 totals 12 residues. Unmatched junction bases numbered 0, after V lost 3 bases and J lost 5 bases. The germline CDR1 and CDR2 sequences are SQVTM and ANQGSEA.

This clonotype was detected ten times or more. This rearrangement joins TRBV2 to TRBJ2-7; 14 positions match TRBD2. The trim removed 7 bases at V and 6 bases at J, leaving 8 bases unmatched. CDR3 length: 15 amino acids. Germline values: CDR1 SNHLY, CDR2 FYNNEI. The CDR3 spells CASKTGLAGVSEQYF. In DNA form, the CDR3 reads TGTGCCAGCAAAACGGGACTAGCGGGGGTCAGCGAGCAGTACTTC.

The sample holds a few counts of this clonotype. The genes are TRBV5-1 and TRBJ1-5, with D perhaps TRBD1 (6 bases). The CDR3 consists of 17 residues. Germline V lookup: CDR1 SGHRS, CDR2 YFSETQ. Trimming shortened V by 0 bases and J by 5 bases, and 18 bases separated the two germline ends. This CDR3 is CASSLASGTRDYQPQHF. The CDR3 DNA reads TGCGCCAGCAGCTTGGCTTCGGGGACAAGGGACTATCAGCCCCAGCATTTT.